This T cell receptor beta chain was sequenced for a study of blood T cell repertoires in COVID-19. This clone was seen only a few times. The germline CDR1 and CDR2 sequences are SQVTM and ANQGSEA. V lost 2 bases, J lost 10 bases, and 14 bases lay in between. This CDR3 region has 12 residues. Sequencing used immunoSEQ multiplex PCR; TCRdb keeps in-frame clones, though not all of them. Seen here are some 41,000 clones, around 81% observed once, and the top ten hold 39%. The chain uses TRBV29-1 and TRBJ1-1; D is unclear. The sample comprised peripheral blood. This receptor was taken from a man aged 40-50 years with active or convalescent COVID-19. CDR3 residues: CSVESSSIPAFF. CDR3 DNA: TGCAGCGTTGAAAGCAGTAGCATCCCAGCTTTCTTT.